The source of this TCR beta chain is a study of cytomegalovirus exposure and HLA in healthy donors. Clones were sequenced by immunoSEQ multiplex PCR, and TCRdb holds only the in-frame ones, with some missing. Of roughly 45,000 clones listed, roughly nine tenths are singletons. Germline lookup yields CDR1 MNHEY and CDR2 SMNVEV (reference sequence). Trimming cost V 6 bases and J 0 bases, with 13 bases left between them. There are 15 residues in the CDR3. The material sequenced was PBMCs. The sequence derives from a man aged 18 to 35 in good health and CMV-seronegative. The chain joins TRBV27 to TRBJ2-3; D uncertain. The CDR3 spells CASSHWRASTDTQYF. Written as DNA, the CDR3 is TGTGCCAGCAGCCATTGGAGAGCTAGCACAGATACGCAGTATTTT.